The 8 T cell receptor beta chains presented below share a single source sample, sequenced in a study of T-cell reconstitution after alpha-beta-depleted transplantation in children. The authors prepared the TCRbeta library with unique molecular identifiers. TCRdb reprocessed the PCR reads via MiXCR and lists one record per CDR3 protein. The repertoire holds around 580,000 distinct CDR3 sequences, with 20% to 25% as singletons. Sequences were derived from PBMCs, mostly from graft donor cells, sampled 360 days after TCRalphabeta/CD19-depleted stem cell transplant. These receptors originate from a boy in the first two years of life who had a stem cell transplant for acute myeloid leukemia, so the T cells may come from the graft donor.

This clonotype was counted at least ten times. The J gene is TRBJ2-5, the V gene TRBV7-2; 10 bases match TRBD1. Trimming removed 3 bases from V and 4 bases from J; junction bases left unmatched: 5. Germline lookup yields CDR1 SGHTA and CDR2 FQGNSA. The CDR3 runs to 15 residues. The CDR3 is CASSFRTGGAETQYF. The CDR3 nucleotides read TGTGCCAGCAGCTTCCGGACAGGGGGGGCAGAGACCCAGTACTTC. Filled out from reference TRBV7-2 and TRBJ2-5, the complete variable domain reads GAGVSQSPSNKVTEKGKDVELRCDPISGHTALYWYRQSLGQGLEFLIYFQGNSAPDKSGLPSDRFSAERTGGSVSTLTIQRTQQEDSAVYLCASSFRTGGAETQYFGPGTRLLVL.

There are many counts of this clonotype. V and J are TRBV5-1 and TRBJ2-3, with 13 bases fitting TRBD2. In germline, CDR1 is SGHRS, CDR2 YFSETQ. V lost 2 bases to trimming and J lost 3 bases; unmatched junction nucleotides: 6. The CDR3 is 17 amino acids. The CDR3 DNA is TGCGCCAGCAGCTTTACGGGACTAGCGGGGAGTACAGATACGCAGTATTTT. Translation: CASSFTGLAGSTDTQYF.

This clonotype came up many times. J is TRBJ1-5 and V is TRBV12-3 or TRBV12-4; 10 bases map to TRBD1. The CDR3 is 16 amino acids. The V gene end was trimmed by 4 bases and the J gene end by 4 bases; junction bases not matched to a gene: 7. Here the CDR3 reads CASSSFGTGDNQPQHF. CDR3 DNA sequence: TGTGCCAGCAGTTCATTTGGGACAGGGGATAATCAGCCCCAGCATTTT.

This clonotype was detected a few times. In DNA, the CDR3 is TGTGCCAGCAGTTTAGGACACGCCGGCACAGATACGCAGTATTTT. This codes for CASSLGHAGTDTQYF. The V gene is TRBV6-5, the J gene TRBJ2-3; D is possibly TRBD1 (5 bases). Germline V lookup: CDR1 MNHEY, CDR2 SVGAGI. This CDR3 has 15 amino acids. V was pared by 4 bases and J by 1 base, with 12 bases between.

The table lists this clonotype with many counts. V is TRBV4-2 and J is TRBJ1-1; no reliable D call. The CDR3 spans 13 residues. CDR1 and CDR2 from the germline V gene are LGHNA and YNFKEQ. V was cut by 0 bases and J by 5 bases, with 7 bases left in between. The CDR3 DNA reads TGTGCCAGCAGCCAAGAACAGCGGACTGAAGCTTTCTTT. The encoded protein is CASSQEQRTEAFF.

This chain links TRBV7-2 with TRBJ1-6; D might be TRBD1 (5 bases). The CDR3 extends over 15 amino acids. V shed 4 bases and J shed 8 bases, with 15 bases lying between them. CDR1 and CDR2 (germline): SGHTA, FQGNSA. The CDR3 sequence: CASSYPLGEDSPLHF. The CDR3 DNA is TGTGCCAGCAGCTATCCCCTAGGGGAGGATTCACCCCTCCACTTT. Using reference TRBV7-2 and TRBJ1-6 for the parts outside the CDR3, the full variable domain is GAGVSQSPSNKVTEKGKDVELRCDPISGHTALYWYRQSLGQGLEFLIYFQGNSAPDKSGLPSDRFSAERTGGSVSTLTIQRTQQEDSAVYLCASSYPLGEDSPLHFGNGTRLTVT.

This clonotype was seen more than once but under ten times. This chain connects TRBV6-4 to TRBJ2-3, with D possibly being TRBD1 (5 bases). The CDR3 spans 13 residues. CDR1 and CDR2 from the germline V gene are MRHNA and SNTAGT. The ends were cut back, 5 bases at V and 3 bases at J, with 9 bases in the middle. The CDR3, as DNA: TGTGCCAGCAGTCGAAACAGGACAGATACGCAGTATTTT. It translates to CASSRNRTDTQYF.

The CDR3 DNA reads TGCAGCGTTGGCTGGGGGGGCGGGACCCAGTACTTC. This sequence encodes CSVGWGGGTQYF. This rearrangement joins TRBV29-1 to TRBJ2-5; possible D gene TRBD2, 7 bases. This CDR3 has 12 residues. CDR1 SQVTM and CDR2 ANQGSEA come from the germline V gene. V lost 4 bases, J lost 7 bases, and 13 bases lay in between. Full variable domain (rest looked up from reference TRBV29-1 and TRBJ2-5): SAVISQKPSRDICQRGTSLTIQCQVDSQVTMMFWYRQQPGQSLTLIATANQGSEATYESGFVIDKFPISRPNLTFSTLTVSNMSPEDSSIYLCSVGWGGGTQYFGPGTRLLVL.